This T cell receptor beta chain was observed in a study of T cell responses to AZD1222 COVID-19 vaccine. TCRdb's copy holds only in-frame clones and misses some; the assay was immunoSEQ multiplex PCR. Among approximately 130,000 clones listed, roughly 92% were seen once. Germline CDR1 is LNHDA and CDR2 is SQIVND (reference sequence). V gave up 8 bases and J gave up 6 bases, with 19 bases separating them. This CDR3 has 14 amino acids. In regard to this clone: What it binds is unknown.

Whole-study results and caveats: Seropositive AZD1222 recipients at baseline numbered only five to seven. Sampling captured repertoires only after the peak T cell response. Dominant CD4 TCR responses targeted spike regions 160-218 and 743-854.

The rearrangement links TRBV19 to TRBJ1-1, with a tentative D call TRBD1 (6 bases). This receptor was identified in an adult who received the AZD1222 COVID-19 vaccine. Sequenced here: peripheral blood, sampled 28 days after the second AZD1222 dose. CDR3 nucleotide sequence: TGTGCCAGTCGAGGACAGCGAGCTAGTCCTGAAGCTTTCTTT. This sequence encodes CASRGQRASPEAFF.